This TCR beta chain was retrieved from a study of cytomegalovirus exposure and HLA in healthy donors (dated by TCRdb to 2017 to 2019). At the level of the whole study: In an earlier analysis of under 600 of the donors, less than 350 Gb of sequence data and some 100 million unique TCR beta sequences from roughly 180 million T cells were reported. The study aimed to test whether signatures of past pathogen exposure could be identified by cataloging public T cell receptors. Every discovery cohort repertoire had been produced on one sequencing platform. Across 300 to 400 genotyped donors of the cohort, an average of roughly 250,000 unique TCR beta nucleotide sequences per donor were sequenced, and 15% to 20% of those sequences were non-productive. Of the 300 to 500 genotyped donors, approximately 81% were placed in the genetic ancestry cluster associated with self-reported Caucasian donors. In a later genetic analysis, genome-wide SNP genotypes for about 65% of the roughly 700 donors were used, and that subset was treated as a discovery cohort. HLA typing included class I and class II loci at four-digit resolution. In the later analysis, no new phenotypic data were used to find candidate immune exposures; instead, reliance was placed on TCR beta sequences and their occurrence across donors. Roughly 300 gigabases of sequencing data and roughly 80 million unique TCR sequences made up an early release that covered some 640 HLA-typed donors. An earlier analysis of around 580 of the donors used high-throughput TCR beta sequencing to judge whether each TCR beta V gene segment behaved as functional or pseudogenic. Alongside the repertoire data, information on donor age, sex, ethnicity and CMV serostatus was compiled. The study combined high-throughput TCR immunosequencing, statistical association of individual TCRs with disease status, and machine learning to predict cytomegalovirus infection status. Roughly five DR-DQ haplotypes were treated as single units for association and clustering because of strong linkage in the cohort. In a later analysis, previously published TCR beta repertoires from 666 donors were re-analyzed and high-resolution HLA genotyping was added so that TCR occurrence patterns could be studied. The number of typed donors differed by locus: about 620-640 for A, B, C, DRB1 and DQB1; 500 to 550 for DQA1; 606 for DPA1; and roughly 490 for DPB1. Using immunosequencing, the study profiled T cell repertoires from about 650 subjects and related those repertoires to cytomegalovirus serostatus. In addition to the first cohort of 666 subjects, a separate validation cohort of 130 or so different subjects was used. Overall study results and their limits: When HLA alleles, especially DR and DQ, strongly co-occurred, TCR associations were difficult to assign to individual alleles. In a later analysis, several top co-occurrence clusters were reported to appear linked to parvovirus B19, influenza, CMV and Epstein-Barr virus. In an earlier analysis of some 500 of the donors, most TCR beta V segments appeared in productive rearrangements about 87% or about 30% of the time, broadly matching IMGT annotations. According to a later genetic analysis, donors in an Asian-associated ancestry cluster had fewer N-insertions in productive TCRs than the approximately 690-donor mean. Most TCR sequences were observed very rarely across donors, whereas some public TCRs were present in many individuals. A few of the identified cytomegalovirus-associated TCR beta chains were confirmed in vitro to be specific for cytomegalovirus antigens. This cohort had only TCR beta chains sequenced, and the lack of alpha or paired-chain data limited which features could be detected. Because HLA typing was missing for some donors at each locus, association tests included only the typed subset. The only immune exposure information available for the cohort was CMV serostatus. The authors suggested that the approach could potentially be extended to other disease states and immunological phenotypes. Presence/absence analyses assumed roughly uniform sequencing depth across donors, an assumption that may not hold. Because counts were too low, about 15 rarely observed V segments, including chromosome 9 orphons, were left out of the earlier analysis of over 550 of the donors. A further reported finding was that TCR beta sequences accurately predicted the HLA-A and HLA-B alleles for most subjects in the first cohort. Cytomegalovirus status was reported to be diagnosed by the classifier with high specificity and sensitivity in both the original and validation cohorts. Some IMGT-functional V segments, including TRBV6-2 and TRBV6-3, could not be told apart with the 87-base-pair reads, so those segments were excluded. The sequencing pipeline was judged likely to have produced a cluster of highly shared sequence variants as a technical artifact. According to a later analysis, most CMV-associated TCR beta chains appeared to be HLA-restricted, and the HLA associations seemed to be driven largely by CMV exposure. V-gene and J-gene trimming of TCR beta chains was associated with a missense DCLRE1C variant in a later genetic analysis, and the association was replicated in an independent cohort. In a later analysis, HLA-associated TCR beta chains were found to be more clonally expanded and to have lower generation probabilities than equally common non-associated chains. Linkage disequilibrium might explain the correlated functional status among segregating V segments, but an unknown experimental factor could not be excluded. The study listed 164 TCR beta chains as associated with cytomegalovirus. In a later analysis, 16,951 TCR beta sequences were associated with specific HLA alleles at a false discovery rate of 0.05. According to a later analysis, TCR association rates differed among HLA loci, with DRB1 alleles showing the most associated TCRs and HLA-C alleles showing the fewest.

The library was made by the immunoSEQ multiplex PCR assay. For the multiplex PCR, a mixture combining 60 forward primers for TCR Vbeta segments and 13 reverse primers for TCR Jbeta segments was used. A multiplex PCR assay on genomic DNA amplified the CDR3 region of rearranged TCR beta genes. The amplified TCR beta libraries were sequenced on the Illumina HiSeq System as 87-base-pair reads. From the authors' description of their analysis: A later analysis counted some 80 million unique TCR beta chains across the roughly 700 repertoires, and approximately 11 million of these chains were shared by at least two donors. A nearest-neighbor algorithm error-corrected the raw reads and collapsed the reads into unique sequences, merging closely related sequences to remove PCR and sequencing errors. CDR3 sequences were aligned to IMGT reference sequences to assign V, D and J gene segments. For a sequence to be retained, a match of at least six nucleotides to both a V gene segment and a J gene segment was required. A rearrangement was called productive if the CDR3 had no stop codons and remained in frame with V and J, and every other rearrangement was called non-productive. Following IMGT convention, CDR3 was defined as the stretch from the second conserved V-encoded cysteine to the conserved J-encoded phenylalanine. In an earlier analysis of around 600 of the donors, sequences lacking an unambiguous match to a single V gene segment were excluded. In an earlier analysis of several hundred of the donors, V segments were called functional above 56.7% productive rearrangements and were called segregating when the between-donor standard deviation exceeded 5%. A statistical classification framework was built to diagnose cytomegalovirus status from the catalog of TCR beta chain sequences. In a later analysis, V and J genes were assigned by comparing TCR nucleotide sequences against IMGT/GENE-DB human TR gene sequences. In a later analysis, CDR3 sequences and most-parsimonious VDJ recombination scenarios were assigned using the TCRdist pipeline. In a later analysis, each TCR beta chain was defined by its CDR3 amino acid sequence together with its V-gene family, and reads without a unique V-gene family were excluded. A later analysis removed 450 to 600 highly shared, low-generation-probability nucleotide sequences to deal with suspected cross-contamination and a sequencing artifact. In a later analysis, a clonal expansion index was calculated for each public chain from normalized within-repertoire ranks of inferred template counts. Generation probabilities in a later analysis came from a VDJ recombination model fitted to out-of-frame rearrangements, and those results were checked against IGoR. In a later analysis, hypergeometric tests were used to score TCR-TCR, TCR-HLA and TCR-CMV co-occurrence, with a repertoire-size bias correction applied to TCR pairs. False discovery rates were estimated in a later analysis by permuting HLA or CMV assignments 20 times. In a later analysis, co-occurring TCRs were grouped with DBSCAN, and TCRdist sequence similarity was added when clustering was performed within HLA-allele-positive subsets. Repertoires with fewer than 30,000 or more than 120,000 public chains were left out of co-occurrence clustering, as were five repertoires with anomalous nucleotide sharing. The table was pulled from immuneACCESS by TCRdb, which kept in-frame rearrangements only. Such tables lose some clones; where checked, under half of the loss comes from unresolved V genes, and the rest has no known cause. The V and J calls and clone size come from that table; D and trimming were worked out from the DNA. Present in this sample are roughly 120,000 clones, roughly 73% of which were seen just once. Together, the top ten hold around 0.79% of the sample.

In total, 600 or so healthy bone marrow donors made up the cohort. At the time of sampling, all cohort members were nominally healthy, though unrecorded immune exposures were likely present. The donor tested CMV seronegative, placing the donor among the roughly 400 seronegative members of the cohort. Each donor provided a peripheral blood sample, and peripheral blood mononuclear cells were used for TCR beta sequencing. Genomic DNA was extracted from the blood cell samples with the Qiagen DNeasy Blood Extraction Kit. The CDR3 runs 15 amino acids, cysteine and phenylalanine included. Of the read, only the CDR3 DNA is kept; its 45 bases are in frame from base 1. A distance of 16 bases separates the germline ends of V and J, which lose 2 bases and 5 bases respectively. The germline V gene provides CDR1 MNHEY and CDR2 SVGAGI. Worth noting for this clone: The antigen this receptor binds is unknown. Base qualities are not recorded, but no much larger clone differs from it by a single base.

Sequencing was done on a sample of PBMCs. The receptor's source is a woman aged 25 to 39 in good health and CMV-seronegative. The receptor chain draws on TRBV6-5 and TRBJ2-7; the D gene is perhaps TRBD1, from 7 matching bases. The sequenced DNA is TGTGCCAGCAGTTACCTAGCGACAGGGTACGACGAGCAGTACTTC. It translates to CASSYLATGYDEQYF.